This TCR beta chain is from a study of human T cells and chemical hapten exposure. Background on the study: Across samples, TCR yields varied, mostly owing to small differences in pooled library volumes.

In germline, CDR1 is SGHAT, CDR2 FQNNGV. V shed 9 bases and J shed 3 bases, with 17 bases lying between them. This CDR3 is 15 amino acids long. Time point given: healthy volunteer bleed at 2 weeks. The total RNA was obtained from whole blood that was not fractionated. Library construction involved attaching unique molecular identifiers to individual cDNA molecules, which allowed quantitative, reproducible TCR counting. Each CDR3 protein gets one entry after TCRdb re-called the RACE reads with MiXCR. The repertoire includes under 95,000 distinct CDR3 sequences, about 8.7% of them detected once, and 2.9% sits in the top ten.

This chain links TRBV11-2 with TRBJ1-4; D remains unclear. This TCR derives from a female donor in good health. Some clones in this sample may be carry-over from other donors' samples. The sample taken for sequencing was whole blood. Here the CDR3 reads CASSEPLVANEKLFF. For the CDR3, the DNA is TGTGCCAGTTCGGAGCCGCTTGTGGCTAATGAAAAACTGTTTTTT.